This T cell receptor (beta chain) derives from a study of radiotherapy plus CTLA-4 blockade in lung cancer. Study summary: Objective responses were recorded in around 18% of patients, with disease control recorded in 31%.

V lost 1 base to trimming and J lost 4 bases; unmatched junction nucleotides: 1. The CDR3 covers 15 residues. Looked up from germline, CDR1 is MNHNS and CDR2 is SASEGT. Here immunoSEQ multiplex PCR was the method, and the copy in TCRdb shows in-frame clones only, minus some. The sample carries about 38,000 clones, 65% to 90% recorded once. In chemo-refractory metastatic non-small-cell lung cancer, patients got ipilimumab CTLA-4 blockade together with focal radiation. Concerning this clone itself: Antigen unknown.

Study results and limitations: Once radiotherapy plus ipilimumab had been given, TCR clones derived from tumor expanded in blood. Response was reportedly best predicted by early blood T cell clone dynamics, with interferon-beta.

This clonotype originated in a human donor with non-small cell lung cancer whose response to radiotherapy plus ipilimumab could not be evaluated. The specimen was peripheral blood, collected from a patient treated with radiotherapy plus ipilimumab. The chain recombines TRBV6-1 with TRBJ2-4; 10 bases match TRBD1. The CDR3 protein is CASSEGTGGKNIQYF. The CDR3 DNA reads TGTGCCAGCAGTGAAGGGACAGGGGGAAAAAACATTCAGTACTTC.